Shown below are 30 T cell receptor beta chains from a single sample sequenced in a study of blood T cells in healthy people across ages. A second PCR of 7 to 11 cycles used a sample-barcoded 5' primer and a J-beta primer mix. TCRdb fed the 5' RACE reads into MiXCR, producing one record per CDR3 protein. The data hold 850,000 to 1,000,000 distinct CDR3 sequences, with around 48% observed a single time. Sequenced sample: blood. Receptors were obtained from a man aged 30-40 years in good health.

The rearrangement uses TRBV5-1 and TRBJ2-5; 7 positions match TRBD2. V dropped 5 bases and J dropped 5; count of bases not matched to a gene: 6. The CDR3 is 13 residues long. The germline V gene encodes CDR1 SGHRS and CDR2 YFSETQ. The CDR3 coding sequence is TGCGCCAGCAGGACTAGCTCCTTCGAGACCCAGTACTTC. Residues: CASRTSSFETQYF. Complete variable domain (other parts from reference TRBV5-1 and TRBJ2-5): KAGVTQTPRYLIKTRGQQVTLSCSPISGHRSVSWYQQTPGQGLQFLFEYFSETQRNKGNFPGRFSGRQFSNSRSEMNVSTLELGDSALYLCASRTSSFETQYFGPGTRLLVL.

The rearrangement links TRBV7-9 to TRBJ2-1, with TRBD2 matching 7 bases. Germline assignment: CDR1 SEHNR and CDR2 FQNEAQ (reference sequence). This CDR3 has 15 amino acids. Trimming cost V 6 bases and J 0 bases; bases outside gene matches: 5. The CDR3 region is CASRTAGSSYNEQFF. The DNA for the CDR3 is TGTGCCAGCAGAACAGCGGGGAGCTCCTACAATGAGCAGTTCTTC.

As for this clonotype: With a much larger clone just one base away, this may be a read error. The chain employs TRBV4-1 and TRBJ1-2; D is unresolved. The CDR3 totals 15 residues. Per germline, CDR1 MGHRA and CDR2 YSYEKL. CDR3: CASSSHGGVDYGHTF. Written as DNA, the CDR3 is TGCGCCAGCAGCTCGCACGGTGGGGTGGACTATGGCCACACCTTC.

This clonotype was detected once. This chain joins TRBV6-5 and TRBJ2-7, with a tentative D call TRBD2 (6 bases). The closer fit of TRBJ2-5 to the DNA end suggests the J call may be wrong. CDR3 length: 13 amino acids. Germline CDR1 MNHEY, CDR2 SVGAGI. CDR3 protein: CASSPTRRGTQYF. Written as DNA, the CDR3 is TGTGCCAGCAGCCCAACTAGGCGGGGGACCCAGTACTTC.

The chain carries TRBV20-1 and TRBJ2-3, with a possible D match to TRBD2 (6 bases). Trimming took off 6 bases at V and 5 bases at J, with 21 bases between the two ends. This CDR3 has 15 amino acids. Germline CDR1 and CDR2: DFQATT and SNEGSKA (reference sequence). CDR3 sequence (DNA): TGCAGTGCCACAATAGGCAAATCGGAGGGAGATACGCAGTATTTT. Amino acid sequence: CSATIGKSEGDTQYF.

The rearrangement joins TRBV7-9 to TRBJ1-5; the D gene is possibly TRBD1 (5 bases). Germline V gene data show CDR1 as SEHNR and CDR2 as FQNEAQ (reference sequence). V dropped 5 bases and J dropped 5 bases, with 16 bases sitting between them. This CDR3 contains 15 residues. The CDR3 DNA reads TGTGCCAGCAGCCAGGGACGGTTCCTAGATCAGCCCCAGCATTTT. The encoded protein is CASSQGRFLDQPQHF.

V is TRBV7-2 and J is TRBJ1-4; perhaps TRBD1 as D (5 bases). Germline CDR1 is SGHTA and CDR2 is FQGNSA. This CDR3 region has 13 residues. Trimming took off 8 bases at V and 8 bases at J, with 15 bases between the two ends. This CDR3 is CASSTPGREKLFF. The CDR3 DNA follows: TGTGCCAGCTCCACGCCAGGGAGGGAAAAACTGTTTTTT. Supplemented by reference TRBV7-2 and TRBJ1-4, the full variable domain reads GAGVSQSPSNKVTEKGKDVELRCDPISGHTALYWYRQSLGQGLEFLIYFQGNSAPDKSGLPSDRFSAERTGGSVSTLTIQRTQQEDSAVYLCASSTPGREKLFFGSGTQLSVL.

The CDR3 loop reads CASSETGERTYEQYF. As DNA, the CDR3 is TGTGCCAGCAGCGAGACAGGGGAAAGGACCTACGAGCAGTACTTC. This chain uses TRBV2 with TRBJ2-7; 8 bases fit TRBD1. V dropped 6 bases and J dropped 2; count of bases not matched to a gene: 9. CDR1 SNHLY and CDR2 FYNNEI come from the germline V gene. The CDR3 runs 15 residues.

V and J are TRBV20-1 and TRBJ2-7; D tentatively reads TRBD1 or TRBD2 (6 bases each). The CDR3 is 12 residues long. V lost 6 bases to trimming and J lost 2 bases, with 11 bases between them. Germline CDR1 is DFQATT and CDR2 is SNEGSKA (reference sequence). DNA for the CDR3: TGCAGTGCGAAGGGGGGAACCTACGAGCAGTACTTC. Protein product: CSAKGGTYEQYF.

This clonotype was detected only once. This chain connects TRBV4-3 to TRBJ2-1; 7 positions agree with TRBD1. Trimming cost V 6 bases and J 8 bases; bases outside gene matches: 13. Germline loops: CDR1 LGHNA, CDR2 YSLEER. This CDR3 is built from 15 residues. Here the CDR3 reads CASSRTGPSRDEQFF. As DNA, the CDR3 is TGCGCCAGCAGTCGGACAGGACCTTCTAGGGATGAGCAGTTCTTC.

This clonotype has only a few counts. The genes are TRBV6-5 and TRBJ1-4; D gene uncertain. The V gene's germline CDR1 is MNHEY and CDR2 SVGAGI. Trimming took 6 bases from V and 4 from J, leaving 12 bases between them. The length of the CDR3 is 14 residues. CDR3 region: CASSAAQFNEKLFF. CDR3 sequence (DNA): TGTGCCAGCAGCGCCGCGCAGTTTAATGAAAAACTGTTTTTT.

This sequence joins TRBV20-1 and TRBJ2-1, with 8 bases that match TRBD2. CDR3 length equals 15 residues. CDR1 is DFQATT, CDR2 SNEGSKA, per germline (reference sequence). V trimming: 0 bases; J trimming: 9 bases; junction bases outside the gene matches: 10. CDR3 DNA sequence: TGCAGTGCTAGAGATCCACTAGCGGACAAGAGTGAGCAGTTCTTC. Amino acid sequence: CSARDPLADKSEQFF.

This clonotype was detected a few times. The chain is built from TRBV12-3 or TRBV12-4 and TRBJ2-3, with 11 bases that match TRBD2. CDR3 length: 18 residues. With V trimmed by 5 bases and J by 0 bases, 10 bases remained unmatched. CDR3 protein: CASSPLVTSGGSTDTQYF. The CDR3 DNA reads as TGTGCCAGCAGTCCCTTGGTAACTAGCGGGGGTAGCACAGATACGCAGTATTTT.

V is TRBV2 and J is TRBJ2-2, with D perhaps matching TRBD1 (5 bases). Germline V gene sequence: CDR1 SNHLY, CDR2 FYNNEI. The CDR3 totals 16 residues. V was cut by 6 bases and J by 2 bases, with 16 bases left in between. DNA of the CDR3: TGTGCCAGCAGCCCCGACAGCCCATTTAACACCGGGGAGCTGTTTTTT. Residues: CASSPDSPFNTGELFF.

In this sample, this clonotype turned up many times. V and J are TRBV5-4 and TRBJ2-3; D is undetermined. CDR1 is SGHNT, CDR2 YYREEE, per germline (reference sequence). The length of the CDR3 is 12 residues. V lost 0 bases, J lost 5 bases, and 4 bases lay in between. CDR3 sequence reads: CASSLEGDTQYF. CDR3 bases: TGTGCCAGCAGCTTGGAGGGAGATACGCAGTATTTT.

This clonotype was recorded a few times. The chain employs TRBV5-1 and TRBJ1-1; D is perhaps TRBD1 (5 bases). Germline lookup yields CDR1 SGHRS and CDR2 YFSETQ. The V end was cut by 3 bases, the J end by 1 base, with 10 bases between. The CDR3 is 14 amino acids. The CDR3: CASSSQGRNTEAFF. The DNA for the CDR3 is TGCGCCAGCAGCTCTCAGGGCCGGAACACTGAAGCTTTCTTT.

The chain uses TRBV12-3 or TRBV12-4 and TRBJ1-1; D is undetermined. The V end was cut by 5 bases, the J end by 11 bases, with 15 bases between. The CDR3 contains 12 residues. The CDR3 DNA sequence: TGTGCCAGCAGTCCCCCCCCTCTCGAGGCTTTCTTT. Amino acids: CASSPPPLEAFF.

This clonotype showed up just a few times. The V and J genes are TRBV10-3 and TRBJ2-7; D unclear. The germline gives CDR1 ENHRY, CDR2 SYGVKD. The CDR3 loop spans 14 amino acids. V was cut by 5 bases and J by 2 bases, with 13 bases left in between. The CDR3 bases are TGTGCCATCAGTATAGACACGGGCCCCTACGAGCAGTACTTC. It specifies CAISIDTGPYEQYF.

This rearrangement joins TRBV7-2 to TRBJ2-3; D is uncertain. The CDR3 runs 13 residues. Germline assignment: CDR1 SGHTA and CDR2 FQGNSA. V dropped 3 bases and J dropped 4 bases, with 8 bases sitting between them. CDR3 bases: TGTGCCAGCAGCTTCCAGGTCTCAGATACGCAGTATTTT. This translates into CASSFQVSDTQYF. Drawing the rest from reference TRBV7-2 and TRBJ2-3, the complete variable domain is GAGVSQSPSNKVTEKGKDVELRCDPISGHTALYWYRQSLGQGLEFLIYFQGNSAPDKSGLPSDRFSAERTGGSVSTLTIQRTQQEDSAVYLCASSFQVSDTQYFGPGTRLTVL.

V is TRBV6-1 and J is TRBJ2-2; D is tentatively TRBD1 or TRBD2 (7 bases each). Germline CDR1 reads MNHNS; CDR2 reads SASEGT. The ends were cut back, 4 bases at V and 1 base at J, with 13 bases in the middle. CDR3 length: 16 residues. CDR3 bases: TGTGCCAGCAGTGGGGGAGGGACAGAGAACACCGGGGAGCTGTTTTTT. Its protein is CASSGGGTENTGELFF.

The CDR3 sequence: CSVKVSAGEQYF. The CDR3 bases are TGCAGCGTTAAAGTTTCGGCAGGCGAGCAGTACTTC. The chain has TRBV29-1 and TRBJ2-7; D remains ambiguous. Germline V gene data show CDR1 as SQVTM and CDR2 as ANQGSEA. The ends were cut back, 5 bases at V and 6 bases at J, with 14 bases in the middle. The CDR3 contains 12 residues.

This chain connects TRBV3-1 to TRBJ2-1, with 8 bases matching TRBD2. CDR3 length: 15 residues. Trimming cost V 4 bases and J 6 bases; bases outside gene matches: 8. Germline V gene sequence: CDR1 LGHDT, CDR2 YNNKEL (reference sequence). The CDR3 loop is CASSPTARGGNEQFF. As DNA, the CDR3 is TGTGCCAGCAGCCCGACTGCACGGGGGGGCAATGAGCAGTTCTTC.

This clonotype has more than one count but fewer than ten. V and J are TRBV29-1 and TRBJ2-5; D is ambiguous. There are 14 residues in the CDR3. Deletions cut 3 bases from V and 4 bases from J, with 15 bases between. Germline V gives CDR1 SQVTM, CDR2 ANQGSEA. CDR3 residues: CSVEIADRRETQYF. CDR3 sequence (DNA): TGCAGCGTTGAGATTGCCGACCGGAGAGAGACCCAGTACTTC.

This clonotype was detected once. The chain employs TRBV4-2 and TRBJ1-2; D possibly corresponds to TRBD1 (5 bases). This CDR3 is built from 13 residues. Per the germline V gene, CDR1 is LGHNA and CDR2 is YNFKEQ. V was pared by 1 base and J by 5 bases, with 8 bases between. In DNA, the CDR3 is TGTGCCAGCAGCCAAGTCGGACAATATGGCTACACCTTC. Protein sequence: CASSQVGQYGYTF.

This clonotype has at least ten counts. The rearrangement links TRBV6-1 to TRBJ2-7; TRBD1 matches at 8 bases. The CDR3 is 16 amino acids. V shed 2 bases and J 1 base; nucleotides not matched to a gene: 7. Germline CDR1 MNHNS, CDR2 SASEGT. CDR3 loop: CASSEIEGTGSYEQYF. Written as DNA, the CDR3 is TGTGCCAGCAGTGAAATAGAAGGGACAGGTTCCTACGAGCAGTACTTC.

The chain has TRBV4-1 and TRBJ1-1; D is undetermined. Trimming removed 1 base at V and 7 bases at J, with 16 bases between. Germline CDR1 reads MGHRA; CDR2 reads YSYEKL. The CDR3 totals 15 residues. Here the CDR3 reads CASSQGFGTSGEAFF. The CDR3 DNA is TGCGCCAGCAGCCAAGGATTCGGTACTTCGGGTGAAGCTTTCTTT.

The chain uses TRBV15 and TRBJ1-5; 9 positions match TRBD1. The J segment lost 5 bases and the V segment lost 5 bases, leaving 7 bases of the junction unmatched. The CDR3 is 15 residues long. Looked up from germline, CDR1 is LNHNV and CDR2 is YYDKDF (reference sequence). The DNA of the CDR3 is TGTGCCACCAGCCCCGGACAGGGGTGGGATCAGCCCCAGCATTTT. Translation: CATSPGQGWDQPQHF.

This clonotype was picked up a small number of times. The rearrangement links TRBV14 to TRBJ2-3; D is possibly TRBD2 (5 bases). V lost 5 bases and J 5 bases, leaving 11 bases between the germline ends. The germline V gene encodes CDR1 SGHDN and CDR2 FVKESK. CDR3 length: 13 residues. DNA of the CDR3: TGTGCCAGCAGCTACGGACTGGTAGATACGCAGTATTTT. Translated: CASSYGLVDTQYF.

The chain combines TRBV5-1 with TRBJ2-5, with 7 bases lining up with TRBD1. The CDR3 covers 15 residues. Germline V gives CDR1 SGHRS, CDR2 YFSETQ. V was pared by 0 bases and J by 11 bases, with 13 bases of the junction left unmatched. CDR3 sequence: CASSLGDRVFDEQYF. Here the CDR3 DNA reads TGCGCCAGCAGCTTGGGAGACAGGGTTTTCGATGAGCAGTACTTC.

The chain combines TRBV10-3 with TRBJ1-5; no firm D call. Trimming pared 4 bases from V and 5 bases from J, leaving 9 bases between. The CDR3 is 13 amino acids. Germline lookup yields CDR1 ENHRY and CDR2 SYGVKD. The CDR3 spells CAISVDRDQPQHF. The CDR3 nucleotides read TGTGCCATCAGTGTCGACCGAGATCAGCCCCAGCATTTT.